One sample yielded the 5 T cell receptor beta chains listed below, sequenced in a study of blood T cell repertoires in COVID-19. Using immunoSEQ multiplex PCR, the repertoire was profiled, and TCRdb retains in-frame clones only, with some absent. In the table there are more than 90,000 clones, 82% of which are singletons. Sequencing input: peripheral blood. All receptors come from a man of 80 years or more with acute or convalescent COVID-19.

The V and J genes are TRBV29-1 and TRBJ2-2; D is unclear. The CDR3 has 12 amino acids. In germline, CDR1 is SQVTM, CDR2 ANQGSEA. The V end lost 4 bases, the J end lost 4 bases, and 7 bases lay between the germline ends. DNA of the CDR3: TGCAGCGTTGTTCTTTCCACCGGGGAGCTGTTTTTT. Translation: CSVVLSTGELFF.

The chain carries TRBV7-9 and TRBJ2-5; 7 bases agree with TRBD1. V trimming: 8 bases; J trimming: 5 bases; junction bases outside the gene matches: 17. Germline V gene sequence: CDR1 SEHNR, CDR2 FQNEAQ (reference sequence). CDR3 length: 16 amino acids. The CDR3: CASEILGRGRGETQYF. The CDR3 coding sequence is TGTGCCAGCGAAATATTGGGAAGGGGGCGCGGGGAGACCCAGTACTTC. Based on the CDR3 plus reference TRBV7-9 and TRBJ2-5, the full variable domain is DTGVSQNPRHKITKRGQNVTFRCDPISEHNRLYWYRQTLGQGPEFLTYFQNEAQLEKSRLLSDRFSAERPKGSFSTLEIQRTEQGDSAMYLCASEILGRGRGETQYFGPGTRLLVL.

This chain joins TRBV7-2 and TRBJ2-5; TRBD2 matches at 9 bases. CDR3 length equals 16 residues. Germline CDR1 and CDR2: SGHTA and FQGNSA. V dropped 4 bases and J dropped 2; count of bases not matched to a gene: 8. CDR3 protein: CASSSPSTSGQETQYF. CDR3 nucleotide sequence: TGTGCCAGCAGCTCCCCCTCGACTAGCGGACAAGAGACCCAGTACTTC.

CDR3 nucleotide sequence: TGTGCCAGCAGCTTAGTCCCGAAAACGGGGGAGACCCAGTACTTC. Its protein product is CASSLVPKTGETQYF. The chain carries TRBV7-6 and TRBJ2-5; TRBD2 is a possible D gene (5 bases). V lost 1 base and J lost 5, with 14 bases in between. The germline V gene has CDR1 SGHVS and CDR2 FNYEAQ. This CDR3 comprises 15 residues.

This clone was picked up one time. The V and J genes are TRBV3-1 (or the pseudogene TRBV3-2) and TRBJ2-5, with D possibly being TRBD1 (6 bases). Germline V gene data show CDR1 as LGHDT and CDR2 as YNNKEL (reference sequence). The CDR3 is 15 residues long. Between the trimmed V and J ends, which lost 6 bases and 6 bases, there was a span of 20 bases. Here the CDR3 reads CASRDPGQRSQTQYF. The CDR3 region has the DNA TGTGCCAGCAGAGATCCGGGACAAAGAAGTCAGACCCAGTACTTC.